This T cell receptor (beta chain) is from a study of T-cell reconstitution after alpha-beta-depleted transplantation in children. In its sample, this clonotype was seen many times. The antigen is undetermined. The trim removed 7 bases at V and 0 bases at J, leaving 13 bases unmatched. Germline CDR1 reads MDHEN; CDR2 reads SYDVKM. The CDR3 spans 17 residues. Library preparation (for TCRbeta) was performed with unique molecular identifiers. TCRdb itself ran the PCR reads through MiXCR, one entry per CDR3 protein. The profile covers roughly 180,000 distinct CDR3 sequences, with 11% appearing a single time and about 13% taken by the ten largest. Whole-study results and caveats: A year had passed since transplant, and T-cell counts and diversity by then came mostly from newly produced T cells. It was reported that alpha-beta T cells came from several hundred expanded graft clones (about two months after transplant). Some patients' high day-60 TCRbeta diversity was traced to surviving recipient T cells and thymic progenitors.

This receptor was obtained from a boy aged 2 to 10 with acute myeloid leukemia, due to receive a stem cell transplant. This sequence joins TRBV28 and TRBJ2-7, with 9 bases matching TRBD1. The sample in question was PBMCs, obtained before TCRalphabeta/CD19-depleted stem cell transplant. The CDR3: CASTPWGQGIGSYEQYF. DNA for the CDR3: TGTGCCAGCACCCCGTGGGGACAGGGAATTGGCTCCTACGAGCAGTACTTC.